The 30 T cell receptor beta chains below come from one sample, sequenced in a study of blood T cell repertoires in COVID-19. Repertoires were generated with immunoSEQ multiplex PCR, while TCRdb's copy carries only in-frame clones and drops some. Of 250,000 to 300,000 clones listed, about nine tenths are singletons. Sample: peripheral blood. These receptors were obtained from a woman between 50 and 59 years old who had recovered from COVID-19.

In the case of this clone: Other DNA sequences of this sample code for an identical CDR3. J is TRBJ2-4 and V is TRBV3-1 (or the pseudogene TRBV3-2), with TRBD2 matching over 8 bases. V dropped 6 bases and J dropped 5; count of bases not matched to a gene: 9. The CDR3 runs to 15 residues. The V gene's germline CDR1 is LGHDT and CDR2 YNNKEL (reference sequence). CDR3 nucleotides: TGTGCCAGCAGTCACGACACTAGCGGTCAAAACATTCAGTACTTC. It yields the protein CASSHDTSGQNIQYF.

V is TRBV19 and J is TRBJ2-1, with D uncertain. This CDR3 spans 13 amino acids. The V end lost 7 bases, the J end lost 4 bases, and 11 bases lay between the germline ends. The germline gives CDR1 LNHDA, CDR2 SQIVND (reference sequence). The CDR3 DNA sequence: TGTGCCAGTATCGTGGTAGAGTACAATGAGCAGTTCTTC. Protein: CASIVVEYNEQFF.

This chain uses TRBV6-1 with TRBJ1-1; tentatively, D is TRBD1 (5 bases). The CDR3 loop spans 14 amino acids. The V gene's germline CDR1 is MNHNS and CDR2 SASEGT. V was trimmed by 3 bases and J by 8 bases, leaving 16 bases between them. CDR3 in DNA: TGTGCCAGCAGTGAGTTGGGGCGAGTTTCCGAAGCTTTCTTT. It encodes CASSELGRVSEAFF.

V is TRBV7-2 and J is TRBJ2-7; TRBD2 is a possible D gene (5 bases). V dropped 4 bases and J dropped 3 bases, with 13 bases sitting between them. Per the germline V gene, CDR1 is SGHTA and CDR2 is FQGNSA. This CDR3 spans 14 amino acids. The CDR3 spells CASSSQPGFYEQYF. CDR3 sequence (DNA): TGTGCCAGCAGCTCGCAACCGGGATTCTACGAGCAGTACTTC.

The V and J genes are TRBV6-1 and TRBJ1-5, with a weak D call TRBD1 (5 bases). Germline V gene data show CDR1 as MNHNS and CDR2 as SASEGT. The V and J ends lost 1 base and 10 bases respectively, with 14 bases between them. The CDR3 is made up of 14 amino acids. The CDR3 spells CASSEGDFSNPQHF. The CDR3 nucleotides read TGTGCCAGCAGTGAAGGGGACTTTTCTAACCCCCAGCATTTT.

V and J are TRBV9 and TRBJ2-3, with TRBD2 matching 9 bases. Germline trimming cut 3 bases from V and 4 bases from J; bases unmatched to any gene: 6. The CDR3 covers 15 residues. CDR1 is SGDLS, CDR2 YYNGEE, per germline. The CDR3 DNA reads TGTGCCAGCAGCGAGAGGGGACTAGCTGCAGATACGCAGTATTTT. Translation: CASSERGLAADTQYF.

The chain employs TRBV6-6 and TRBJ2-3; 7 bases fit TRBD2. V dropped 4 bases and J dropped 0; count of bases not matched to a gene: 1. Germline CDR1 reads MNHNY; CDR2 reads SVGAGI (reference sequence). This CDR3 contains 14 residues. The CDR3 loop reads CASSFSGSTDTQYF. The CDR3 DNA reads as TGTGCCAGCAGTTTTAGCGGGAGCACAGATACGCAGTATTTT.

This chain connects TRBV6-5 to TRBJ1-2; 8 bases match TRBD1. The length of the CDR3 is 15 residues. Germline loops: CDR1 MNHEY, CDR2 SVGAGI. J lost 2 bases, V lost 4 bases, and 6 bases had no gene match. The CDR3 loop is CASSWTGQANYGYTF. CDR3 sequence (DNA): TGTGCCAGCAGTTGGACAGGGCAAGCGAACTATGGCTACACCTTC.

The genes are TRBV5-6 and TRBJ2-7; 8 positions agree with TRBD1. The CDR3 spans 15 residues. Germline V gives CDR1 SGHDT, CDR2 YYEEEE. V shed 2 bases and J 2 bases; nucleotides not matched to a gene: 6. CDR3 coding DNA: TGTGCCAGCAGCTTATTGGACAGGGATACCTACGAGCAGTACTTC. Amino acid sequence: CASSLLDRDTYEQYF.

The rearrangement uses TRBV7-2 and TRBJ1-3; 7 nucleotides align to TRBD1. Trimming removed 5 bases from V and 0 bases from J; junction bases left unmatched: 7. Germline V CDR1 and CDR2: SGHTA, FQGNSA. This CDR3 spans 16 amino acids. The CDR3 DNA follows: TGTGCCAGCAGCAATAACAGGGGTCTCTCTGGAAACACCATATATTTT. This codes for CASSNNRGLSGNTIYF.

The chain employs TRBV18 and TRBJ1-3, with 8 bases aligning to TRBD1. The CDR3 contains 16 residues. Germline assignment: CDR1 KGHSH and CDR2 LQKENI. Trimming at V came to 4 bases and at J to 2 bases, leaving 7 bases not matched to a gene. CDR3 nucleotides: TGTGCCAGCTCACTCTCCTCGACAGGGGCTGGAAACACCATATATTTT. Translating it yields CASSLSSTGAGNTIYF.

The chain employs TRBV24-1 and TRBJ2-7; TRBD1 matches at 12 bases. The CDR3 sequence is 18 residues long. V was pared by 9 bases and J by 0 bases, with 14 bases of the junction left unmatched. The V gene's germline CDR1 is KGHDR and CDR2 SFDVKD. The CDR3 sequence: CATSPGTGGSFNSYEQYF. In nucleotides, the CDR3 is TGTGCCACCTCTCCCGGGACAGGGGGCTCGTTCAACTCCTACGAGCAGTACTTC.

The chain is built from TRBV9 and TRBJ2-3, with a tentative D call TRBD2 (6 bases). Germline values: CDR1 SGDLS, CDR2 YYNGEE. The length of the CDR3 is 16 residues. Trimming removed 0 bases from V and 0 bases from J, with 11 bases in between. The DNA of the CDR3 is TGTGCCAGCAGCGTAGGGGACTCTCCTAGCACAGATACGCAGTATTTT. Translating gives CASSVGDSPSTDTQYF. The full variable domain, rest sourced from reference TRBV9 and TRBJ2-3, is DSGVTQTPKHLITATGQRVTLRCSPRSGDLSVYWYQQSLDQGLQFLIQYYNGEERAKGNILERFSAQQFPDLHSELNLSSLELGDSALYFCASSVGDSPSTDTQYFGPGTRLTVL.

V usage is TRBV7-2 and J usage is TRBJ1-5, with 7 bases fitting TRBD1. Trimming removed 3 bases from V and 3 bases from J; junction bases left unmatched: 8. Germline values: CDR1 SGHTA, CDR2 FQGNSA. The CDR3 spans 16 residues. CDR3 in amino acids: CASSFTGTDFNQPQHF. CDR3 bases: TGTGCCAGCAGCTTCACCGGGACAGACTTCAATCAGCCCCAGCATTTT.

The chain employs TRBV13 and TRBJ1-1, with no clear D. Germline V gives CDR1 PRHDT, CDR2 FYEKMQ (reference sequence). V lost 4 bases to trimming and J lost 6 bases, with 9 bases between them. The CDR3 sequence is 12 residues long. The DNA for the CDR3 is TGTGCCAGCAGCTCCTCTCGGGCTGAAGCTTTCTTT. Translated, it gives CASSSSRAEAFF.

The CDR3, as DNA: TGTGCCAGCAGTTACCTGAGGGGAGGAACTGAAGCTTTCTTT. It specifies CASSYLRGGTEAFF. This sequence joins TRBV6-5 and TRBJ1-1; a possible D gene is TRBD1 (5 bases). The length of the CDR3 is 14 residues. CDR1 and CDR2 from the germline V gene are MNHEY and SVGAGI. Deletions cut 2 bases from V and 5 bases from J, with 12 bases between.

V and J are TRBV27 and TRBJ2-1; tentatively, D is TRBD1 (5 bases). CDR3 size: 18 residues. The germline gives CDR1 MNHEY, CDR2 SMNVEV (reference sequence). V lost 0 bases to trimming and J lost 2 bases, with 17 bases between them. CDR3 sequence reads: CASSLSQSRQGTYNEQFF. In DNA, the CDR3 is TGTGCCAGCAGTTTATCGCAATCGAGGCAGGGCACCTACAATGAGCAGTTCTTC.

The CDR3: CASSEGGGAPSGYGYTF. The CDR3 region has the DNA TGTGCCAGCAGTGAGGGTGGGGGGGCCCCGTCTGGCTATGGCTACACCTTC. The chain carries TRBV25-1 and TRBJ1-2, with D possibly being TRBD1 (6 bases). Trimming cost V 3 bases and J 4 bases, with 21 bases left between them. The germline V gene encodes CDR1 MGHDK and CDR2 SYGVNS. CDR3 length: 17 residues.

The J gene is TRBJ1-4, the V gene TRBV4-3; no clear D. The CDR3 is 17 residues long. V lost 0 bases to trimming and J lost 6 bases, with 17 bases between them. Germline assignment: CDR1 LGHNA and CDR2 YSLEER. The CDR3 nucleotides read TGCGCCAGCAGCCAAGAGGGTAGGGTTGGGAGTTATGAAAAACTGTTTTTT. Translation: CASSQEGRVGSYEKLFF.

The chain links TRBV11-2 to TRBJ2-1; 8 nucleotides match TRBD1. CDR1 is SGHAT and CDR2 is FQNNGV in the germline V gene. V lost 4 bases, J lost 4 bases, and 15 bases stayed unmatched. This CDR3 spans 18 amino acids. The CDR3: CASSSGQGEGVGYNEQFF. The DNA for the CDR3 is TGTGCCAGCAGCTCCGGACAGGGTGAGGGAGTGGGTTACAATGAGCAGTTCTTC.

The chain couples TRBV5-1 to TRBJ1-4; 12 bases map to TRBD1. Per germline, CDR1 SGHRS and CDR2 YFSETQ. Trimming at V came to 3 bases and at J to 8 bases, leaving 14 bases not matched to a gene. The CDR3 has 18 residues. The CDR3 DNA follows: TGCGCCAGCAGCTCGTCCGGGACAGGGGGCGCCTCCCGGGAAAAACTGTTTTTT. Its translation is CASSSSGTGGASREKLFF.

The chain combines TRBV9 with TRBJ2-1; 8 bases match TRBD2. The germline V gene has CDR1 SGDLS and CDR2 YYNGEE. Germline trimming cut 2 bases from V and 7 bases from J; bases unmatched to any gene: 5. The CDR3 sequence is 14 residues long. CDR3 nucleotides: TGTGCCAGCAGCGTCGGGACTAGTTGGAATGAGCAGTTCTTC. Protein sequence: CASSVGTSWNEQFF. The entire variable domain, with the rest obtained from reference TRBV9 and TRBJ2-1, is as follows: DSGVTQTPKHLITATGQRVTLRCSPRSGDLSVYWYQQSLDQGLQFLIQYYNGEERAKGNILERFSAQQFPDLHSELNLSSLELGDSALYFCASSVGTSWNEQFFGPGTRLTVL.

This clone was seen a handful of times. The rearrangement links TRBV10-3 to TRBJ2-5, with a possible D match to TRBD1 (6 bases). CDR1 is ENHRY and CDR2 is SYGVKD in the germline V gene. The V and J ends lost 1 base and 1 base respectively, with 13 bases between them. The CDR3 covers 16 residues. The CDR3 DNA is TGTGCCATCAGTGAGTTGGGACAAGGACCCCAAGAGACCCAGTACTTC. Translation gives CAISELGQGPQETQYF.

This chain joins TRBV11-1 and TRBJ1-1; D may be TRBD1 (6 bases). The V end was cut by 2 bases, the J end by 6 bases, with 13 bases between. There are 14 residues in the CDR3. Germline V lookup: CDR1 SGHAT, CDR2 FQDESV (reference sequence). The CDR3 sequence: CASSLRRGSAEAFF. The CDR3 DNA reads as TGTGCCAGCAGCTTAAGAAGGGGGAGCGCTGAAGCTTTCTTT.

The CDR3 coding sequence is TGTGCCAGCAGTGACTGGGGATCCGGGAGATACAATGAGCAGTTCTTC. Residues: CASSDWGSGRYNEQFF. The V call is TRBV6-4, the J call TRBJ2-1; D is perhaps TRBD2 (6 bases). There are 16 residues in the CDR3. The germline V gene encodes CDR1 MRHNA and CDR2 SNTAGT. V was trimmed by 1 base and J by 4 bases, leaving 14 bases between them.

Concerning this clone itself: An end of the junction does not agree with germline; a read error may underlie this. The chain has TRBV10-3 and TRBJ2-2; 10 positions match TRBD1. The CDR3 runs 18 residues. Germline V gene data show CDR1 as ENHRY and CDR2 as SYGVKD. The CDR3 sequence is CAIARFGPGQGNSGELFF. CDR3 DNA sequence: TGTGCCATCGCCCGATTTGGGCCGGGACAGGGGAACTCCGGGGAGCTGTTTTTT.

The V and J genes are TRBV29-1 and TRBJ2-7; 7 bases fit TRBD1. V was clipped by 4 bases and J by 6 bases; unmatched bases: 9. This CDR3 has 13 residues. The V gene's germline CDR1 is SQVTM and CDR2 ANQGSEA. This chain's CDR3 is CSVGAGGHGEQYF. CDR3 nucleotide sequence: TGCAGCGTTGGGGCAGGGGGTCATGGCGAGCAGTACTTC.

The chain carries TRBV4-2 and TRBJ2-2, with D possibly TRBD1 on 5 matching bases. Deletions cut 4 bases from V and 1 base from J, with 10 bases between. Per germline, CDR1 LGHNA and CDR2 YNFKEQ. The CDR3 loop spans 15 amino acids. CDR3 in amino acids: CASSLQTGNTGELFF. The CDR3 DNA reads as TGTGCCAGCAGCCTACAAACAGGGAACACCGGGGAGCTGTTTTTT.

This clone is a singleton in its sample. The chain employs TRBV7-2 and TRBJ2-3; 7 nucleotides align to TRBD1. The CDR3 consists of 15 residues. The germline gives CDR1 SGHTA, CDR2 FQGNSA. J was trimmed by 4 bases and V by 5 bases; bases with no gene match: 9. This CDR3 reads CASSRSGGSADTQYF. The DNA for the CDR3 is TGTGCCAGCAGCCGCTCAGGGGGTTCCGCAGATACGCAGTATTTT.

This clone showed up just a few times. The CDR3 region has the DNA TGTGCCAGCAGTCCCCTCATTGACAGGGGGCGAGGCGGGGAGCTGTTTTTT. Translated: CASSPLIDRGRGGELFF. The genes are TRBV27 and TRBJ2-2, with TRBD1 identical over 10 bases. Looked up from germline, CDR1 is MNHEY and CDR2 is SMNVEV (reference sequence). The CDR3 extends over 17 amino acids. The junction had 13 bases not matched to a gene; V was cut back by 5 bases and J by 7 bases.